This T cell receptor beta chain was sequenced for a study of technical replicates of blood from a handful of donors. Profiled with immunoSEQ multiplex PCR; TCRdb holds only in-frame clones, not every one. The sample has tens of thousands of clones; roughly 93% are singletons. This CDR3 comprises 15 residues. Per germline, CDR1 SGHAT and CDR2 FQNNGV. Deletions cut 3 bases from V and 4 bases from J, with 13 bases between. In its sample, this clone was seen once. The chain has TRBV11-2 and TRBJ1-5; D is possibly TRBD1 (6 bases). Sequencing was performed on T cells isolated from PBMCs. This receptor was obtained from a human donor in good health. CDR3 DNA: TGTGCCAGCAGCTTGTCACAGGGCGGAAATCAGCCCCAGCATTTT. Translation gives CASSLSQGGNQPQHF.